The clone carrying this TCR beta chain has more than one count but fewer than ten. The antigen remains unidentified. This sample is part of a study of T-cell memory formation after mild COVID-19. Notes on the study in general: Among clones contracting day 15 to 85, CD4/CD8 was balanced, whereas later expanders leaned CD4+. Some clones that responded turned up in pre-infection memory, which suggests that cross-reactive memory joined in. Clones that contracted clustered mainly in CM and EM if CD4+ and in EMRA if CD8+.

CDR1 and CDR2 from the germline V gene are DFQATT and SNEGSKA (reference sequence). The V and J ends lost 5 bases and 1 base, in that order; junction bases with no gene match: 1. The CDR3 contains 13 residues. TCRalpha and TCRbeta libraries used 5'RACE with constant-segment primers and UMIs. One entry per CDR3 protein results from TCRdb running MiXCR on the 5' RACE reads. Altogether 530,000 or so distinct CDR3 sequences are present, 17% being singletons, with the ten largest covering around 7.8%. The sample consisted of PBMCs or a T cell subset sorted from them (not recorded which). The chain is built from TRBV20-1 and TRBJ2-2; 7 positions match TRBD1. The clonotype was recovered from an adult woman who had mild COVID-19 (a few samples of this study predate the infection). Cell type and time point are not known. The CDR3 here is CSAGDRNTGELFF. The CDR3 DNA sequence: TGCAGTGCTGGGGACAGGAACACCGGGGAGCTGTTTTTT.